One and the same sample provided the 16 T cell receptor beta chains below, sequenced in a study of T-cell reconstitution after alpha-beta-depleted transplantation in children (dated by TCRdb to the mid-2010s). The label giving this sample's treatment or condition can be read as: allogeneic hematopoietic cell transplantation with graft depleted of TCRalphabeta T cells and CD19 B cells. Receptor libraries were prepared by PCR. The sequencer listed for this sample is Illumina HiSeq 2500. TCR libraries were prepared with molecular barcoding, using unique molecular identifiers to normalize TCRbeta repertoire quantification. TCRdb trimmed public reads at Q25 via fastp, called clones via MiXCR and kept in-frame beta chains. Rows with one shared CDR3 protein collapse into an entry with the most common genes and DNA. Counted in this sample were around 80,000 distinct CDR3 sequences; roughly 18% of them appeared once. The ten most abundant clones make up approximately 55% of the sample.

The starting material was PBMCs, mostly from graft donor cells, obtained 360 days after TCRalphabeta/CD19-depleted stem cell transplant. These receptors all stem from a male patient aged 2-15 years who had a stem cell transplant for acute lymphoblastic leukemia, so the T cells may come from the graft donor.

This clonotype was seen only a few times. This chain joins TRBV11-2 and TRBJ2-7; 9 bases agree with TRBD2. This CDR3 spans 14 amino acids. The germline V gene has CDR1 SGHAT and CDR2 FQNNGV. The junction had 9 bases not matched to a gene; V was cut back by 5 bases and J by 7 bases. This CDR3 reads CASSQTSGVGEQYF. CDR3 bases: TGTGCCAGCAGCCAGACTAGCGGAGTCGGGGAGCAGTACTTC.

This clonotype was observed at least ten times. This chain connects TRBV25-1 to TRBJ2-5; D is ambiguous. The CDR3 covers 14 residues. Trimming took 0 bases from V and 9 from J, leaving 14 bases between them. Germline values: CDR1 MGHDK, CDR2 SYGVNS. DNA of the CDR3: TGTGCCAGCAGTGAATATCTTAACCGAATGGCCCAGTACTTC. Protein sequence: CASSEYLNRMAQYF.

The rearrangement uses TRBV11-2 and TRBJ2-7; D perhaps matches TRBD1 (6 bases). The CDR3 has 12 amino acids. Trimming pared 4 bases from V and 9 bases from J, leaving 13 bases between. Germline V gives CDR1 SGHAT, CDR2 FQNNGV. For the CDR3, the DNA is TGTGCCAGCAGCTGGGACAAAAGCGGGCAGTACTTC. As protein: CASSWDKSGQYF.

This chain connects TRBV27 to TRBJ2-5; D unresolved. The CDR3 has 13 amino acids. Germline loops: CDR1 MNHEY, CDR2 SMNVEV (reference sequence). V lost 0 bases and J lost 7, with 9 bases in between. CDR3 sequence reads: CASSLSGLGTQYF. In DNA form, the CDR3 reads TGTGCCAGCAGTTTATCGGGGTTGGGGACCCAGTACTTC.

As to this clonotype: An end of the junction does not agree with germline; a read error may underlie this. V usage is TRBV5-6 and J usage is TRBJ2-7, with 13 bases fitting TRBD2. Germline-derived CDR1 and CDR2 are SGHDT and YYEEEE. The length of the CDR3 is 15 residues. CDR3 in amino acids: CAISPGTSGIIEQYF. DNA of the CDR3: TGTGCCATCAGCCCCGGGACTAGCGGGATTATCGAGCAGTACTTC.

V and J are TRBV15 and TRBJ2-3; TRBD2 aligns across 9 bases. Per the germline V gene, CDR1 is LNHNV and CDR2 is YYDKDF (reference sequence). The CDR3 runs 16 residues. J was trimmed by 4 bases and V by 4 bases; bases with no gene match: 9. CDR3 residues: CATSKRLSGSSDTQYF. CDR3 sequence (DNA): TGTGCCACCAGCAAGAGACTTAGCGGGAGTTCAGATACGCAGTATTTT.

V usage is TRBV11-1 and J usage is TRBJ2-1; D perhaps matches TRBD2 (6 bases). Germline assignment: CDR1 SGHAT and CDR2 FQDESV (reference sequence). V lost 6 bases and J lost 1, with 19 bases in between. The CDR3 sequence is 17 residues long. The CDR3 coding sequence is TGTGCCAGCAGGCCTCCCGTTGCGGGGACTTCCTACAATGAGCAGTTCTTC. Its protein is CASRPPVAGTSYNEQFF.

This clonotype was counted between two and nine times. The chain joins TRBV5-1 to TRBJ2-5; 9 nucleotides match TRBD1. Germline CDR1 SGHRS, CDR2 YFSETQ. CDR3 size: 17 residues. Trimming cost V 1 base and J 5 bases; bases outside gene matches: 12. The CDR3 DNA reads TGCGCCAGCAGCTTGAGGACAGGGGTGGACTACTCCGAGACCCAGTACTTC. This codes for CASSLRTGVDYSETQYF.

The table lists this clonotype with a few counts. This rearrangement joins TRBV4-1 to TRBJ2-3; perhaps TRBD2 as D (6 bases). V gave up 8 bases and J gave up 5 bases, with 17 bases separating them. Germline-derived CDR1 and CDR2 are MGHRA and YSYEKL. This CDR3 spans 14 amino acids. DNA of the CDR3: TGCGCCAGCCGGTTAGCGGAAACCAAAGATACGCAGTATTTT. Translation gives CASRLAETKDTQYF.

The gene calls are TRBV5-1 and TRBJ2-2; 9 bases line up with TRBD2. The CDR3 runs to 17 residues. Trimming took 0 bases from V and 3 from J; bases not matched to a gene: 6. Germline V gives CDR1 SGHRS, CDR2 YFSETQ. Written as DNA, the CDR3 is TGCGCCAGCAGCTTGGCGGCGGGAGGGTCCTACACCGGGGAGCTGTTTTTT. Amino acids: CASSLAAGGSYTGELFF.

This clonotype was recorded a few times. The chain has TRBV2 and TRBJ2-4; TRBD1 matches at 9 bases. Germline V CDR1 and CDR2: SNHLY, FYNNEI. The CDR3 covers 15 residues. Trimming removed 6 bases from V and 1 base from J; junction bases left unmatched: 4. CDR3 in amino acids: CASRGTGWAKNIQYF. Here the CDR3 DNA reads TGTGCCAGCAGAGGGACAGGGTGGGCCAAAAACATTCAGTACTTC.

This clonotype was detected many times. V and J are TRBV3-1 and TRBJ2-7; D ambiguous. CDR3 length equals 11 residues. Germline CDR1 is LGHDT and CDR2 is YNNKEL (reference sequence). The germline V and J ends were trimmed by 4 bases and 7 bases, with 8 bases remaining between them. CDR3 residues: CASSLAQEQYF. The CDR3, as DNA: TGTGCCAGCAGCCTAGCCCAGGAGCAGTACTTC.

The rearrangement links TRBV3-1 to TRBJ2-2, with D possibly being TRBD1 (5 bases). V gave up 6 bases and J gave up 0 bases, with 8 bases separating them. Germline values: CDR1 LGHDT, CDR2 YNNKEL (reference sequence). CDR3 length equals 14 residues. The CDR3 loop reads CASRGQPNTGELFF. The DNA of the CDR3 is TGTGCCAGCAGGGGGCAGCCGAACACCGGGGAGCTGTTTTTT.

In this sample, this clonotype turned up many times. The gene calls are TRBV29-1 and TRBJ2-7, with D maybe TRBD1 (6 bases). The CDR3 consists of 17 residues. The V end lost 7 bases, the J end lost 3 bases, and 28 bases lay between the germline ends. CDR1 and CDR2 (germline): SQVTM, ANQGSEA. DNA for the CDR3: TGCAGCGCCCAGGGTCGGACAGTGCTGATGGAATTCTACGAGCAGTACTTC. Encoded protein: CSAQGRTVLMEFYEQYF.

This clonotype was seen only a few times. CDR3: CASSLERHNEQFF. The CDR3 region has the DNA TGTGCCAGCAGCTTAGAAAGACACAATGAGCAGTTCTTC. The rearrangement uses TRBV7-6 and TRBJ2-1; D ambiguous. V lost 1 base and J lost 5, with 6 bases in between. The germline gives CDR1 SGHVS, CDR2 FNYEAQ. This CDR3 is 13 amino acids long.

The V and J genes are TRBV2 and TRBJ2-7; no reliable D call. Looked up from germline, CDR1 is SNHLY and CDR2 is FYNNEI. The length of the CDR3 is 11 residues. Deletions cut 6 bases from V and 3 bases from J, with 6 bases between. CDR3: CASSWVYEQYF. CDR3 in DNA: TGTGCCAGCAGCTGGGTCTACGAGCAGTACTTC.